The present T cell receptor (beta chain) was sequenced within a study of shared clonotypes between healthy human individuals. Clones were sequenced by immunoSEQ multiplex PCR, and TCRdb holds only the in-frame ones, with some missing. The sample consists of about 2.4 million clones, approximately 94% of them appearing once. CDR3 length: 13 amino acids. Germline CDR1 is SQVTM and CDR2 is ANQGSEA. The V gene end was trimmed by 4 bases and the J gene end by 5 bases; junction bases not matched to a gene: 7. Sequencing input: naive CD4+ T cells from PBMCs. Subset meaning: CD45RA+ positively selected. The TCR originated in a man aged 18 to 30 in good health. Some clones in this sample may be carry-over from other donors' samples. This sequence joins TRBV29-1 and TRBJ2-5, with 7 positions matching TRBD2. The chain's CDR3 is CSVASRGGETQYF. CDR3 coding DNA: TGCAGCGTTGCGTCACGGGGAGGGGAGACCCAGTACTTC.